This TCR beta chain was found in a study of blood T cell repertoires in COVID-19. About the study: Sites across the United States, Italy and Spain contributed samples from acute and convalescent COVID-19. From T cells, B-cell-depleted T cells, or PBMCs came the material, which was cDNA or gDNA.

Authors' processing steps: For nucleated cells, counts were estimated from reference gene primer amplification. Method: immunoSEQ multiplex PCR; TCRdb's copy keeps in-frame clones and lacks some. That table furnishes V, J and clone size, whereas the DNA furnished D and trimming. The sample carries more than 300,000 clones, around 90% recorded once. CDR1 and CDR2 from the germline V gene are MGHRA and YSYEKL. V was cut by 3 bases and J by 4 bases, with 5 bases left in between. This CDR3 spans 12 amino acids. The chain employs TRBV4-1 and TRBJ2-3; D gene uncertain. The sample consisted of peripheral blood. This TCR came from a man between 18 and 29 years old who had recovered from COVID-19. CDR3 bases: TGCGCCAGCAGCCATATAGCAGATACGCAGTATTTT. This sequence encodes CASSHIADTQYF.